A selection of T cell receptor beta chains follows, all from one sample in a study of blood T cell repertoires in COVID-19. Repertoires were generated with immunoSEQ multiplex PCR, while TCRdb's copy carries only in-frame clones and drops some. The sample consists of around 150,000 clones, more than 75% of them appearing once. Sequencing input: peripheral blood. These receptor sequences come from a man in his 70s with acute or convalescent COVID-19. Each CDR3 is given with its conserved first and last residue.

J gene: TRBJ1-4
V gene: TRBV28
CDR3 protein: CASSFGLNEKLFF

J gene: TRBJ2-7
V gene: TRBV5-4
CDR3 protein: CASSLDQGPGEQYF

J gene: TRBJ2-5
V gene: TRBV19
CDR3 protein: CASSITSGVQETQYF

J gene: TRBJ2-3
V gene: TRBV7-6
CDR3 protein: CASSSGGLRASLINTQYF

J gene: TRBJ2-7
V gene: TRBV30
CDR3 protein: CAWRAGRTSYEQYF

J gene: TRBJ1-2
V gene: TRBV24-1
CDR3 protein: CATSDSRTGVGGYTF

J gene: TRBJ2-7
V gene: TRBV3-1/TRBV3-2
CDR3 protein: CASSQGLAGVPEQYF

J gene: TRBJ2-5
V gene: TRBV28
CDR3 protein: CASSLRTGGRETQYF

J gene: TRBJ1-3
V gene: TRBV2
CDR3 protein: CASSTVSGNTIYF

J gene: TRBJ1-2
V gene: TRBV2
CDR3 protein: CASRDRGLWDGYTF

J gene: TRBJ1-1
V gene: TRBV29-1
CDR3 protein: CSAPGQLNTEAFF